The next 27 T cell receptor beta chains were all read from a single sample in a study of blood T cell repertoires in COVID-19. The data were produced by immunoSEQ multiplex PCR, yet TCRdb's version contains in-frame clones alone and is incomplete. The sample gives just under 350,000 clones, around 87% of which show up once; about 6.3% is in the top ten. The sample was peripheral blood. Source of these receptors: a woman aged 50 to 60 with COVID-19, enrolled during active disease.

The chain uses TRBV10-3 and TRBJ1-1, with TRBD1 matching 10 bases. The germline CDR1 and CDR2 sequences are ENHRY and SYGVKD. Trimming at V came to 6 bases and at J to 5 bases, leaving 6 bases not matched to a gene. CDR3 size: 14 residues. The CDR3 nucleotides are TGTGCCATCAGCCCGGGACAGGGGAAGACTGAAGCTTTCTTT. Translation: CAISPGQGKTEAFF.

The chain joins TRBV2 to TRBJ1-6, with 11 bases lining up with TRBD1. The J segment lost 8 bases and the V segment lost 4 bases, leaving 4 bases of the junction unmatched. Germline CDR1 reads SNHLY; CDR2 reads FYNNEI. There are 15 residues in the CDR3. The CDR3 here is CASSGTGGGYSPLHF. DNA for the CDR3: TGTGCCAGCAGTGGGACAGGGGGCGGGTATTCACCCCTCCACTTT.

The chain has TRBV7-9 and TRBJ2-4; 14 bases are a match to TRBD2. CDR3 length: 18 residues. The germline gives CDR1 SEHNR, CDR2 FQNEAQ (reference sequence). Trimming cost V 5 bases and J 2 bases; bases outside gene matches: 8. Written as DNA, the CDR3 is TGTGCCAGCAGCCGCGGACTAGCGGGAGGTGGGACCAAAAACATTCAGTACTTC. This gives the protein CASSRGLAGGGTKNIQYF.

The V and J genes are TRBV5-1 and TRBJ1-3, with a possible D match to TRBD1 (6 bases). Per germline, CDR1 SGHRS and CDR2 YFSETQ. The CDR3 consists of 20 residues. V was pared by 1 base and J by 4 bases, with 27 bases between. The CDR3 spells CASSLWTHLGQGSTGNTIYF. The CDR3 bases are TGCGCCAGCAGCTTGTGGACCCATCTCGGGCAGGGGAGTACCGGAAACACCATATATTTT.

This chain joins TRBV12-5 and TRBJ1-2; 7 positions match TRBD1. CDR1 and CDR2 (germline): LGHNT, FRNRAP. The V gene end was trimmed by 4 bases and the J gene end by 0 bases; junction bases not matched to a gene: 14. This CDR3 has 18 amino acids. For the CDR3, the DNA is TGTGCTAGTGGTTCCTCAACAGGGGCCGGCCAAGCTAACTATGGCTACACCTTC. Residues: CASGSSTGAGQANYGYTF.

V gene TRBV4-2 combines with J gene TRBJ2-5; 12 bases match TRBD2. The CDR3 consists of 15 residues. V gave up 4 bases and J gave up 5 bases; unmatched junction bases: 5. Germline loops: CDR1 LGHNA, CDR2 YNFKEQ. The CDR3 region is CASSPQTSGSETQYF. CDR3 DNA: TGTGCCAGCAGCCCCCAGACTAGCGGGAGCGAGACCCAGTACTTC.

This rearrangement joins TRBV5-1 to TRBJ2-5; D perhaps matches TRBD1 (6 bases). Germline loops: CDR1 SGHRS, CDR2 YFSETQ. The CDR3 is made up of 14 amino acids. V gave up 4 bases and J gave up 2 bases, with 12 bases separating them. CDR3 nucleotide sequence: TGCGCCAGCAGCCCCCGGACAGATCAAGAGACCCAGTACTTC. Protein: CASSPRTDQETQYF. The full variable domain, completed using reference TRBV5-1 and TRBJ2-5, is KAGVTQTPRYLIKTRGQQVTLSCSPISGHRSVSWYQQTPGQGLQFLFEYFSETQRNKGNFPGRFSGRQFSNSRSEMNVSTLELGDSALYLCASSPRTDQETQYFGPGTRLLVL.

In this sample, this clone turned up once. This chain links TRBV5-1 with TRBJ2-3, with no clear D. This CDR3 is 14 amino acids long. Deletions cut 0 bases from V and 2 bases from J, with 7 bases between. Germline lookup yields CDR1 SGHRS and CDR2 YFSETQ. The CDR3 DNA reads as TGCGCCAGCAGCTTGGCCACTTACACAGATACGCAGTATTTT. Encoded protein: CASSLATYTDTQYF.

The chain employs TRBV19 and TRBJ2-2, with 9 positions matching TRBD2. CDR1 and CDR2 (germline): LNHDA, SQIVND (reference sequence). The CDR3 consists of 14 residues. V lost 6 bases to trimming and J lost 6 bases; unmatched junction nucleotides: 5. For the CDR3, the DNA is TGTGCCAGTAGGGTAGCGGGAGTGTCCGGGGAGCTGTTTTTT. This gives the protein CASRVAGVSGELFF.

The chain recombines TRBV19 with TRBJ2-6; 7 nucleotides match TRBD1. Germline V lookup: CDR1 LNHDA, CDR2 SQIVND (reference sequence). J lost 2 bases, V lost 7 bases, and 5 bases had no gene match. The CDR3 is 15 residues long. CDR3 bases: TGTGCCAGTAACCCCACAGGGGCTGGGGCCAACGTCCTGACTTTC. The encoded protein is CASNPTGAGANVLTF.

The CDR3 DNA follows: TGTGCCAGCAGCTTAGGTCCAGGGAACTACGAGCAGTACTTC. Amino acid sequence: CASSLGPGNYEQYF. J is TRBJ2-7 and V is TRBV7-2; weak D call: TRBD1 (5 bases). The length of the CDR3 is 14 residues. Germline CDR1 and CDR2: SGHTA and FQGNSA. V lost 1 base and J lost 3, with 10 bases in between.

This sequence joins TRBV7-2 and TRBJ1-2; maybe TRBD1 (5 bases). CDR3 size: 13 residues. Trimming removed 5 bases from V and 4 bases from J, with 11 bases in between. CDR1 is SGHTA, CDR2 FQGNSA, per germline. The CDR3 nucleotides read TGTGCCAGCAGCGCCCCAGGGATCTATGGCTACACCTTC. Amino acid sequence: CASSAPGIYGYTF.

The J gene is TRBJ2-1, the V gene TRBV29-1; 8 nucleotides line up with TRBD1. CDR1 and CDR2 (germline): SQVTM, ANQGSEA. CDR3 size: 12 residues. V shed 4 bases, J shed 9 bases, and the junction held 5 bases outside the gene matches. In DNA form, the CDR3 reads TGCAGCGTTGGACAGGGGTATGCTGAGCAGTTCTTC. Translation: CSVGQGYAEQFF.

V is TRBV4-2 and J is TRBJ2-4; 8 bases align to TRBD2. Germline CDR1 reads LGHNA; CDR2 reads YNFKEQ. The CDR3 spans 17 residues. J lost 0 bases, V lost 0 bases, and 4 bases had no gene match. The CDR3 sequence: CASSQDLAGLAKNIQYF. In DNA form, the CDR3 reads TGTGCCAGCAGCCAAGATTTAGCGGGACTAGCCAAAAACATTCAGTACTTC.

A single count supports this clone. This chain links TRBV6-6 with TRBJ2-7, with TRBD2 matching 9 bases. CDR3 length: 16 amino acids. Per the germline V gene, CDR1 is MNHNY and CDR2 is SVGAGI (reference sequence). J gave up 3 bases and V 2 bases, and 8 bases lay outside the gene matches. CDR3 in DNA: TGTGCCAGCAGTTACGCCCCCGGGACTAGCAGCTACGAGCAGTACTTC. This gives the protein CASSYAPGTSSYEQYF.

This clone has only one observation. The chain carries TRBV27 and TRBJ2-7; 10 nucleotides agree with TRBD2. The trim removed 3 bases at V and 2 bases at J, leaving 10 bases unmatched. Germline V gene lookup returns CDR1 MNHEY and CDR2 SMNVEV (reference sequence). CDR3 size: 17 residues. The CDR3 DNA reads TGTGCCAGCAGTTTCATGACCCGGACTAGCGGAGCCTACGAGCAGTACTTC. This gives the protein CASSFMTRTSGAYEQYF.

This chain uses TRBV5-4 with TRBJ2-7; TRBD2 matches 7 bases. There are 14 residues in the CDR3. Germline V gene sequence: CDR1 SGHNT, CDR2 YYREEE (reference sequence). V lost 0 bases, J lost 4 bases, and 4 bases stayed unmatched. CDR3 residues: CASSLVAGAYEQYF. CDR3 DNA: TGTGCCAGCAGCTTGGTGGCGGGAGCGTACGAGCAGTACTTC. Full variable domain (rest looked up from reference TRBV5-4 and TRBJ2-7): ETGVTQSPTHLIKTRGQQVTLRCSSQSGHNTVSWYQQALGQGPQFIFQYYREEENGRGNFPPRFSGLQFPNYSSELNVNALELDDSALYLCASSLVAGAYEQYFGPGTRLTVT.

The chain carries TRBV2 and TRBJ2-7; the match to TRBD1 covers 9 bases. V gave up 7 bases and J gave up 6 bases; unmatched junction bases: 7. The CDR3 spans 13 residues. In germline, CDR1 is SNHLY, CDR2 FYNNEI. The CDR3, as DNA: TGTGCCAGCACAAGGGACAGGGAGGGCGAGCAGTACTTC. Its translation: CASTRDREGEQYF.

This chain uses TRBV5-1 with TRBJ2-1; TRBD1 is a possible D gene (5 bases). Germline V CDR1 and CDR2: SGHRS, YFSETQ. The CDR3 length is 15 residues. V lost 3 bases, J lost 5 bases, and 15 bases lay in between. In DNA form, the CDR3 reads TGCGCCAGCAGCTCCATAATCCAGGGCGACAATGAGCAGTTCTTC. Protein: CASSSIIQGDNEQFF.

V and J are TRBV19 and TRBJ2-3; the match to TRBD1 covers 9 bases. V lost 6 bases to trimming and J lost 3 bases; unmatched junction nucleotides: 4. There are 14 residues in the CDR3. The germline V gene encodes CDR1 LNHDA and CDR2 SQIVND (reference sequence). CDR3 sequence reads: CASSPGQGTDTQYF. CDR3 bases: TGTGCCAGTAGCCCGGGACAGGGAACAGATACGCAGTATTTT.

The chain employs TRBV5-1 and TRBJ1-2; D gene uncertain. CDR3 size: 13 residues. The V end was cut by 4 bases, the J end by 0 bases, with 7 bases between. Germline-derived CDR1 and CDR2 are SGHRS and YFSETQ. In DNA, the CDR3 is TGCGCCAGCAGCCCGGGGACTAACTATGGCTACACCTTC. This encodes CASSPGTNYGYTF.

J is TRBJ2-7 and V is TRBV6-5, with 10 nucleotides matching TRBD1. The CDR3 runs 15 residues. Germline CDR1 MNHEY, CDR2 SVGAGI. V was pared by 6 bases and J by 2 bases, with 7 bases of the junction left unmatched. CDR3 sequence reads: CASRSLTGGPYEQYF. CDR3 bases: TGTGCCAGCAGATCCTTGACAGGGGGCCCCTACGAGCAGTACTTC.

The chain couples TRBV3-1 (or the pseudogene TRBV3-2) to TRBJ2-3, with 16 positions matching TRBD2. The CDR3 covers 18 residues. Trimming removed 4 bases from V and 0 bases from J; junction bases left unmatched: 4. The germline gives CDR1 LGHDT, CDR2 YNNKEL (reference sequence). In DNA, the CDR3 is TGTGCCAGCAGCCGGGGACTAGCGGGAGGGCCCAGCACAGATACGCAGTATTTT. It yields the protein CASSRGLAGGPSTDTQYF.

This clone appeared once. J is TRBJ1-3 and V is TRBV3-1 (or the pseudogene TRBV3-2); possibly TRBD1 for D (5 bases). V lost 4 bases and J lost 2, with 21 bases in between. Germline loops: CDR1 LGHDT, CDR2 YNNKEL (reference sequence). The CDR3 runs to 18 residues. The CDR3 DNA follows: TGTGCCAGCAGCCCACATTCGCCGACAGCCCTTACTGGAAACACCATATATTTT. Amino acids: CASSPHSPTALTGNTIYF.

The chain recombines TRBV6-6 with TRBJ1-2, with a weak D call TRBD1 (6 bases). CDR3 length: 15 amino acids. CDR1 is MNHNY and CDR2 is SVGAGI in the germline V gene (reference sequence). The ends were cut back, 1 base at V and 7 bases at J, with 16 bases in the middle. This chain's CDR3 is CASSYLGGEERGYTF. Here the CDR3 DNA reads TGTGCCAGCAGTTACTTAGGGGGGGAAGAGCGTGGCTACACCTTC.

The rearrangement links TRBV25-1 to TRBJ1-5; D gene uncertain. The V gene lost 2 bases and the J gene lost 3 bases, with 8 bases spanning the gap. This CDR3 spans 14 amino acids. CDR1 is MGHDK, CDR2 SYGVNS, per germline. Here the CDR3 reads CASSEGQVNQPQHF. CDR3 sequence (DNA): TGTGCCAGCAGTGAAGGTCAGGTCAATCAGCCCCAGCATTTT.

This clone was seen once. CDR3 sequence: CASSLPGARLNTEAFF. The DNA for the CDR3 is TGTGCCAGCAGCCTCCCAGGGGCCAGGTTGAACACTGAAGCTTTCTTT. V is TRBV14 and J is TRBJ1-1; D perhaps matches TRBD1 (6 bases). The germline CDR1 and CDR2 sequences are SGHDN and FVKESK. The CDR3 extends over 16 amino acids. The V and J ends lost 4 bases and 0 bases respectively, with 15 bases between them.